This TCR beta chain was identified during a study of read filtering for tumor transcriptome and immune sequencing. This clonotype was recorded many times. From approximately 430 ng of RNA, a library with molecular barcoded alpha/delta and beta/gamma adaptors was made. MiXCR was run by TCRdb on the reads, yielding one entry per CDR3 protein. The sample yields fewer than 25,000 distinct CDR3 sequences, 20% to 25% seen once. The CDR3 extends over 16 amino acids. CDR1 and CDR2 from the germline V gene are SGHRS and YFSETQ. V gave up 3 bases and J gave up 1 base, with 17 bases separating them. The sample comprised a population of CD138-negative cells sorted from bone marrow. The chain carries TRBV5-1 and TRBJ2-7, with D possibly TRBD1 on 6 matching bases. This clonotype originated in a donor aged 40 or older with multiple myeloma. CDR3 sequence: CASSSSPRDTSYEQYF. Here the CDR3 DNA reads TGCGCCAGCAGCTCTTCTCCCCGGGACACATCCTACGAGCAGTACTTC.